The 18 T cell receptor beta chains below come from one sample, sequenced in a study of blood T cell repertoires in COVID-19. TCRdb keeps only in-frame clones here, not all; method: immunoSEQ multiplex PCR. The table has some 140,000 clones, 81% seen once. The sequencing input was peripheral blood. Receptors originate from a woman aged 60-75 years with active or convalescent COVID-19.

The rearrangement links TRBV5-1 to TRBJ2-2, with 13 nucleotides matching TRBD2. The V gene's germline CDR1 is SGHRS and CDR2 YFSETQ. This CDR3 has 17 amino acids. V lost 4 bases and J lost 1; bases outside the gene matches: 4. CDR3 nucleotide sequence: TGCGCCAGCAGCCCCCGACTAGCGGGAGGGAACACCGGGGAGCTGTTTTTT. As protein: CASSPRLAGGNTGELFF. The variable domain in full, with the rest retrieved from reference TRBV5-1 and TRBJ2-2, is KAGVTQTPRYLIKTRGQQVTLSCSPISGHRSVSWYQQTPGQGLQFLFEYFSETQRNKGNFPGRFSGRQFSNSRSEMNVSTLELGDSALYLCASSPRLAGGNTGELFFGEGSRLTVL.

The rearrangement links TRBV5-1 to TRBJ1-2; no firm D call. The CDR3 length is 14 residues. V lost 5 bases and J lost 3, with 14 bases in between. CDR1 and CDR2 (germline): SGHRS, YFSETQ. The CDR3 loop is CASSREDEDYGYTF. CDR3 nucleotide sequence: TGCGCCAGCAGTCGGGAAGATGAAGACTATGGCTACACCTTC.

The rearrangement joins TRBV6-1 to TRBJ1-5, with 7 bases matching TRBD1. There are 16 residues in the CDR3. Germline assignment: CDR1 MNHNS and CDR2 SASEGT. Trimming cost V 4 bases and J 4 bases; bases outside gene matches: 10. The CDR3 here is CASSAIFLQGNQPQHF. The CDR3 DNA sequence: TGTGCCAGCAGTGCTATCTTCTTACAGGGGAATCAGCCCCAGCATTTT.

The chain joins TRBV6-5 to TRBJ1-1; 7 bases align to TRBD1. The CDR3 is 13 amino acids. From germline, CDR1 is MNHEY and CDR2 SVGAGI. The V segment lost 6 bases and the J segment 3 bases; nucleotides outside the gene matches: 4. The CDR3 spells CASRRQGDTEAFF. The CDR3 DNA reads as TGTGCCAGCAGAAGACAGGGTGACACTGAAGCTTTCTTT.

CDR3 amino acids: CASSLDLATSTDTQYF. The CDR3 DNA is TGTGCCAGCAGCTTAGATTTAGCGACTAGCACAGATACGCAGTATTTT. The V gene is TRBV11-2, the J gene TRBJ2-3, with D tentatively TRBD2 (5 bases). Trimming removed 0 bases from V and 0 bases from J, with 10 bases in between. Germline CDR1 and CDR2: SGHAT and FQNNGV. The CDR3 has 16 amino acids.

The chain joins TRBV6-2 or TRBV6-3 to TRBJ1-4, with no clear D. Germline V gene sequence: CDR1 MNHEY, CDR2 SVGEGT. The V gene lost 4 bases and the J gene lost 8 bases, with 8 bases spanning the gap. This CDR3 spans 12 amino acids. The CDR3 loop reads CASSSSAEKLFF. CDR3 in DNA: TGTGCCAGCAGTTCTAGCGCGGAAAAACTGTTTTTT.

The rearrangement joins TRBV28 to TRBJ1-1; 8 bases map to TRBD1. This CDR3 has 14 amino acids. The V and J ends lost 5 bases and 1 base, in that order; junction bases with no gene match: 3. Germline assignment: CDR1 MDHEN and CDR2 SYDVKM. CDR3 protein: CASSAGQGNTEAFF. The CDR3, as DNA: TGTGCCAGCAGTGCCGGACAGGGGAACACTGAAGCTTTCTTT.

V is TRBV6-5 and J is TRBJ1-5; 8 bases align to TRBD1. Unmatched junction bases numbered 9, after V lost 7 bases and J lost 4 bases. CDR1 is MNHEY and CDR2 is SVGAGI in the germline V gene. The CDR3 loop spans 15 amino acids. Here the CDR3 reads CASTDRTGSNQPQHF. CDR3 bases: TGTGCCAGCACCGACCGGACAGGGAGTAATCAGCCCCAGCATTTT.

V usage is TRBV18 and J usage is TRBJ2-1; 7 bases agree with TRBD1. The germline gives CDR1 KGHSH, CDR2 LQKENI. The CDR3 runs to 12 residues. V shed 0 bases, J shed 13 bases, and the junction held 3 bases outside the gene matches. CDR3 loop: CASSPPGTVQFF. The CDR3 coding sequence is TGTGCCAGCTCACCACCTGGGACAGTCCAGTTCTTC.

The rearrangement joins TRBV6-5 to TRBJ1-2, with no clear D. CDR3 size: 13 residues. V was trimmed by 4 bases and J by 2 bases, leaving 8 bases between them. Germline V lookup: CDR1 MNHEY, CDR2 SVGAGI. CDR3 bases: TGTGCCAGCAGTTTACAGCGGAACTATGGCTACACCTTC. Residues: CASSLQRNYGYTF.

CDR3 residues: CASSLAGSSGGANEQYV. The DNA for the CDR3 is TGTGCCAGCAGCTTGGCAGGGTCTAGCGGGGGGGCCAACGAGCAGTACGTC. The V gene is TRBV5-4, the J gene TRBJ2-7; the match to TRBD2 covers 12 bases. V trimming: 0 bases; J trimming: 5 bases; junction bases outside the gene matches: 9. From germline, CDR1 is SGHNT and CDR2 YYREEE (reference sequence). CDR3 length equals 17 residues.

V and J are TRBV2 and TRBJ1-1, with TRBD1 as a possible D gene (5 bases). Per germline, CDR1 SNHLY and CDR2 FYNNEI. There are 15 residues in the CDR3. V was pared by 4 bases and J by 3 bases, with 15 bases between. In nucleotides, the CDR3 is TGTGCCAGCAGTGGCAGGGTGATGAGTGACACTGAAGCTTTCTTT. Translation: CASSGRVMSDTEAFF. The complete variable domain, with remaining parts taken from reference TRBV2 and TRBJ1-1, reads EPEVTQTPSHQVTQMGQEVILRCVPISNHLYFYWYRQILGQKVEFLVSFYNNEISEKSEIFDDQFSVERPDGSNFTLKIRSTKLEDSAMYFCASSGRVMSDTEAFFGQGTRLTVV.

This chain joins TRBV7-9 and TRBJ1-4, with D uncertain. The germline V and J ends were trimmed by 1 base and 5 bases, with 14 bases remaining between them. Germline loops: CDR1 SEHNR, CDR2 FQNEAQ (reference sequence). This CDR3 contains 16 residues. The DNA of the CDR3 is TGTGCCAGCAGCTTAGGGATCCTAGAAGGAAATGAAAAACTGTTTTTT. Translated, it gives CASSLGILEGNEKLFF.

The V call is TRBV11-1, the J call TRBJ2-5, with a possible D match to TRBD1 (5 bases). The CDR3 extends over 14 amino acids. Between the trimmed V and J ends, which lost 3 bases and 1 base, there was a span of 9 bases. CDR1 SGHAT and CDR2 FQDESV come from the germline V gene (reference sequence). CDR3 DNA: TGTGCCAGCAGCTTTGACAGCGTCCAAGAGACCCAGTACTTC. Encoded protein: CASSFDSVQETQYF. The whole variable domain, remainder taken from reference TRBV11-1 and TRBJ2-5, is EAEVAQSPRYKITEKSQAVAFWCDPISGHATLYWYRQILGQGPELLVQFQDESVVDDSQLPKDRFSAERLKGVDSTLKIQPAELGDSAMYLCASSFDSVQETQYFGPGTRLLVL.

J is TRBJ1-6 and V is TRBV30; maybe TRBD1 (6 bases). CDR1 and CDR2 from the germline V gene are GTSNPN and SVGIG (reference sequence). The CDR3 is made up of 14 amino acids. V gave up 2 bases and J gave up 7 bases, with 12 bases separating them. DNA of the CDR3: TGTGCCTGGAGTCAGACAGGTTGGAATTCACCCCTCCACTTT. This translates into CAWSQTGWNSPLHF.

The chain uses TRBV19 and TRBJ1-5, with 7 nucleotides matching TRBD1. V shed 2 bases, J shed 2 bases, and the junction held 15 bases outside the gene matches. Germline-derived CDR1 and CDR2 are LNHDA and SQIVND (reference sequence). The CDR3 runs 19 residues. The CDR3 reads CASSIQTGPLGRRNQPQHF. CDR3 in DNA: TGTGCCAGTAGTATACAGACAGGGCCACTTGGGCGTCGCAATCAGCCCCAGCATTTT.

J is TRBJ1-1 and V is TRBV12-3 or TRBV12-4; TRBD1 matches at 7 bases. This CDR3 region has 13 residues. With 11 bases clipped from V and 0 bases from J, the junction kept 6 bases outside the gene matches. The CDR3 bases are TGTGCCCAGGGGGAACTCATGAACACTGAAGCTTTCTTT. Its protein is CAQGELMNTEAFF.

V and J are TRBV18 and TRBJ1-1, with 7 bases lining up with TRBD1. Germline CDR1 reads KGHSH; CDR2 reads LQKENI. Trimming took 3 bases from V and 6 from J; bases not matched to a gene: 10. This CDR3 has 15 residues. CDR3 loop: CASSPKGRGTAEAFF. DNA for the CDR3: TGTGCCAGCTCACCGAAAGGCAGGGGGACCGCTGAAGCTTTCTTT. The whole variable domain, filled in from reference TRBV18 and TRBJ1-1, reads NAGVMQNPRHLVRRRGQEARLRCSPMKGHSHVYWYRQLPEEGLKFMVYLQKENIIDESGMPKERFSAEFPKEGPSILRIQQVVRGDSAAYFCASSPKGRGTAEAFFGQGTRLTVV.